This T cell receptor (beta chain) was obtained from a study of cytomegalovirus exposure and HLA in healthy donors. Regarding the study as a whole: Previous analysis showed most TCR beta V segments were productive about 90% or about 30% of the time. V- and J-gene trimming of TCR beta was linked (in a later analysis) to a missense DCLRE1C variant. Accurate predictions that matched the HLA-A and HLA-B alleles of most subjects were reportedly made from TCR beta sequences. Later analysis suggested links between common viral pathogens and several top significant clusters.

A word on this clone: Antigen unknown.

V dropped 5 bases and J dropped 5 bases, with 9 bases sitting between them. Germline CDR1 LNHDA, CDR2 SQIVND (reference sequence). The CDR3 is made up of 12 amino acids. Primers: 60 Vbeta forward and 13 Jbeta reverse. Sequenced by immunoSEQ multiplex PCR; TCRdb stores in-frame clones only, minus some. The repertoire holds about 110,000 clones, with about three quarters as singletons. The gene calls are TRBV19 and TRBJ1-1; no reliable D call. What was sequenced was PBMCs. The receptor comes from a woman in her 30s in good health and CMV-seronegative. The CDR3 DNA sequence: TGTGCCAGTAGTTGGTCGGGAACTGAAGCTTTCTTT. Translated, it gives CASSWSGTEAFF.